This TCR beta chain is drawn from a study of blood T cell repertoires in COVID-19. The V end was cut by 2 bases, the J end by 1 base, with 9 bases between. CDR3 size: 15 residues. From germline, CDR1 is MGHRA and CDR2 YSYEKL. Using immunoSEQ multiplex PCR, the repertoire was profiled, and TCRdb retains in-frame clones only, with some absent. The repertoire has nearly 11,000 clones, about 83% of them found once; the top ten carry roughly a third. This sequence was found in a man over 45 with active COVID-19. The chain has TRBV4-1 and TRBJ1-5; D possibly corresponds to TRBD1 (5 bases). Input material: peripheral blood. CDR3 region: CASSQTRQSNQPQHF. In DNA form, the CDR3 reads TGCGCCAGCAGCCAAACTCGACAGAGCAATCAGCCCCAGCATTTT.